These 15 T cell receptor beta chains share one sample of origin, sequenced in a study of cytomegalovirus exposure and HLA in healthy donors. It was with 60 Vbeta and 13 Jbeta primers that the PCR ran. Clones were sequenced by immunoSEQ multiplex PCR, and TCRdb holds only the in-frame ones, with some missing. This sample yields some 190,000 clones, of which 75% to 90% are seen a single time; around 0.98% belongs to the top ten. The source material was PBMCs. The receptor set was obtained from a boy aged 2-15 years in good health and CMV-seronegative.

This CDR3 reads CATSRPDLNEQFF. As DNA, the CDR3 is TGTGCCACCAGCAGACCGGACTTAAATGAGCAGTTCTTC. V gene TRBV15 combines with J gene TRBJ2-1, with D possibly matching TRBD2 (5 bases). The CDR3 has 13 residues. The germline V gene encodes CDR1 LNHNV and CDR2 YYDKDF (reference sequence). V lost 2 bases and J 7 bases, leaving 9 bases between the germline ends.

This chain connects TRBV7-9 to TRBJ2-5, with D possibly being TRBD2 (6 bases). Trimming cost V 5 bases and J 5 bases, with 15 bases left between them. The CDR3 totals 14 residues. The germline V gene has CDR1 SEHNR and CDR2 FQNEAQ (reference sequence). DNA for the CDR3: TGTGCCAGCAGCCCAGAGAACAGCGGGGAGACCCAGTACTTC. Translated, it gives CASSPENSGETQYF.

This sequence joins TRBV18 and TRBJ2-1, with TRBD2 as a possible D gene (5 bases). Germline CDR1 KGHSH, CDR2 LQKENI. The CDR3 is made up of 14 amino acids. V was pared by 3 bases and J by 0 bases, with 6 bases between. The CDR3 region is CASSPGDSYNEQFF. CDR3 DNA sequence: TGTGCCAGCTCACCGGGAGACTCCTACAATGAGCAGTTCTTC.

The rearrangement joins TRBV7-2 to TRBJ2-7, with 10 bases lining up with TRBD1. J gave up 5 bases and V 1 base, and 5 bases lay outside the gene matches. The germline CDR1 and CDR2 sequences are SGHTA and FQGNSA. The CDR3 contains 15 residues. The CDR3 sequence is CASSLVGDRGNEQYF. DNA of the CDR3: TGTGCCAGCAGCTTAGTAGGGGACAGGGGAAACGAGCAGTACTTC.

The chain has TRBV6-5 and TRBJ1-1, with no clear D. The germline gives CDR1 MNHEY, CDR2 SVGAGI. The CDR3 covers 14 residues. V was trimmed by 2 bases and J by 4 bases, leaving 11 bases between them. The CDR3 sequence: CASSYVRGGTEAFF. CDR3 nucleotides: TGTGCCAGCAGTTACGTCAGAGGAGGCACTGAAGCTTTCTTT.

The V call is TRBV5-1, the J call TRBJ2-1, with D perhaps TRBD2 (5 bases). Germline CDR1 and CDR2: SGHRS and YFSETQ. The CDR3 totals 13 residues. V was pared by 1 base and J by 9 bases, with 11 bases between. CDR3 bases: TGCGCCAGCAGCTTGTTTCTAGAGGGTGAGCAGTTCTTC. It encodes CASSLFLEGEQFF.

This clone was detected a few times. This chain links TRBV5-4 with TRBJ1-1, with D tentatively TRBD1 (6 bases). The CDR3 totals 13 residues. The germline V and J ends were trimmed by 4 bases and 1 base, with 8 bases remaining between them. CDR1 is SGHNT, CDR2 YYREEE, per germline (reference sequence). The CDR3 sequence: CASSMTGNTEAFF. The CDR3 DNA reads TGTGCCAGCAGCATGACAGGGAACACTGAAGCTTTCTTT.

The chain carries TRBV6-1 and TRBJ1-5, with 7 bases fitting TRBD1. The CDR3 length is 17 residues. The junction had 12 bases not matched to a gene; V was cut back by 2 bases and J by 5 bases. Looked up from germline, CDR1 is MNHNS and CDR2 is SASEGT. CDR3 sequence reads: CASSELQGFRFYQPQHF. CDR3 DNA sequence: TGTGCCAGCAGTGAACTACAGGGGTTTCGATTTTATCAGCCCCAGCATTTT.

This rearrangement joins TRBV4-1 to TRBJ2-2; TRBD1 might be the D (6 bases). V gave up 3 bases and J gave up 6 bases, with 8 bases separating them. The V gene's germline CDR1 is MGHRA and CDR2 YSYEKL. There are 13 residues in the CDR3. Here the CDR3 DNA reads TGCGCCAGCAGCCACCAGGGGCCCGGGGAGCTGTTTTTT. It codes for CASSHQGPGELFF.

This chain links TRBV6-1 with TRBJ2-3; 8 bases line up with TRBD1. The CDR3 is 15 residues long. Germline-derived CDR1 and CDR2 are MNHNS and SASEGT. V dropped 8 bases and J dropped 4; count of bases not matched to a gene: 11. CDR3 sequence (DNA): TGTGCCAGCGCTGCTCCGGGACAGGTCCCAGATACGCAGTATTTT. Its translation: CASAAPGQVPDTQYF.

J is TRBJ2-3 and V is TRBV25-1, with TRBD2 matching 12 bases. The CDR3 sequence is 15 residues long. Losses at the gene ends were 2 bases for V and 3 bases for J; bases not matched to a gene: 0. The germline CDR1 and CDR2 sequences are MGHDK and SYGVNS. The CDR3 region is CASSELAGGTDTQYF. CDR3 in DNA: TGTGCCAGCAGTGAACTAGCGGGGGGGACAGATACGCAGTATTTT.

This chain links TRBV6-4 with TRBJ2-7; the match to TRBD2 covers 7 bases. Germline assignment: CDR1 MRHNA and CDR2 SNTAGT. Trimming cost V 2 bases and J 3 bases; bases outside gene matches: 10. The CDR3 has 16 amino acids. CDR3 amino acids: CASSDPPTSGVYEQYF. DNA for the CDR3: TGTGCCAGCAGTGACCCGCCGACAAGCGGGGTCTACGAGCAGTACTTC.

The rearrangement links TRBV28 to TRBJ1-4, with a possible D match to TRBD1 (6 bases). V was cut by 2 bases and J by 10 bases, with 14 bases left in between. Germline V gene lookup returns CDR1 MDHEN and CDR2 SYDVKM. The CDR3 is 14 residues long. The CDR3 is CASSLAGGGSKLFF. The CDR3 nucleotides read TGTGCCAGCAGTTTAGCCGGCGGGGGCTCAAAACTGTTTTTT.

This clone was counted a single time. This chain joins TRBV5-6 and TRBJ2-2; 10 nucleotides agree with TRBD2. This CDR3 spans 15 amino acids. In germline, CDR1 is SGHDT, CDR2 YYEEEE. V shed 4 bases, J shed 3 bases, and the junction held 3 bases outside the gene matches. CDR3 DNA: TGTGCCAGCAGCCTGGGACTAGCGTACACCGGGGAGCTGTTTTTT. Translating gives CASSLGLAYTGELFF.

Only a few counts were recorded for this clone. V and J are TRBV19 and TRBJ1-4; TRBD1 is a possible D gene (5 bases). Germline V gene sequence: CDR1 LNHDA, CDR2 SQIVND (reference sequence). The CDR3 consists of 13 residues. The V gene lost 5 bases and the J gene lost 8 bases, with 12 bases spanning the gap. CDR3 nucleotides: TGTGCCAGTAGTCGGTTGACAGCGGAAAAACTGTTTTTT. It translates to CASSRLTAEKLFF.